The 25 T cell receptor beta chains below come from one sample, sequenced in a study of T cell repertoires in cytomegalovirus infection (dated by TCRdb to the late 2010s). TCRdb shows the sequencer as Illumina HiSeq 1500. The public reads were run again by TCRdb, first through fastp at Q25 and then through MiXCR, and only productive beta chains were kept. Every CDR3 protein is listed once, alongside the most common genes and DNA of its rows. This sample is represented by approximately 180,000 distinct CDR3 sequences; about 18% of them were singletons. About 23% of the sample belongs to the ten largest clones. Sequencing used CD8+ T cells from PBMCs. The receptor set was obtained from a human donor in good health (CMV status not recorded). Some clones in this sample may be carry-over from other donors' samples.

The chain has TRBV6-2 or TRBV6-3 and TRBJ2-4; the D call may be TRBD1 or TRBD2 (5 bases each). The length of the CDR3 is 15 residues. V lost 6 bases and J 0 bases, leaving 12 bases between the germline ends. Germline CDR1 reads MNHEY; CDR2 reads SVGEGT. The DNA for the CDR3 is TGTGCCAGCAGGCTTCCCGGGACAGCCAAAAACATTCAGTACTTC. Protein product: CASRLPGTAKNIQYF.

This sequence joins TRBV7-9 and TRBJ1-2; a weak D match, TRBD1 (6 bases). The CDR3 covers 15 residues. Germline CDR1 is SEHNR and CDR2 is FQNEAQ (reference sequence). The V gene lost 7 bases and the J gene lost 1 base, with 16 bases spanning the gap. For the CDR3, the DNA is TGTGCCAGCACCGAGGGGGGGGCAATTAACTATGGCTACACCTTC. Translated: CASTEGGAINYGYTF. Variable domain in full (rest from reference TRBV7-9 and TRBJ1-2): DTGVSQNPRHKITKRGQNVTFRCDPISEHNRLYWYRQTLGQGPEFLTYFQNEAQLEKSRLLSDRFSAERPKGSFSTLEIQRTEQGDSAMYLCASTEGGAINYGYTFGSGTRLTVV.

This clonotype has just a few counts. V usage is TRBV7-9 and J usage is TRBJ2-6; no firm D call. V shed 5 bases and J shed 3 bases, with 14 bases lying between them. Germline-derived CDR1 and CDR2 are SEHNR and FQNEAQ (reference sequence). This CDR3 contains 16 residues. The CDR3: CASSELARRGANVLTF. CDR3 sequence (DNA): TGTGCCAGCAGCGAATTAGCAAGGCGTGGGGCCAACGTCCTGACTTTC.

This clonotype was seen a few times. The chain uses TRBV2 and TRBJ2-1; 12 bases are a match to TRBD2. CDR1 is SNHLY and CDR2 is FYNNEI in the germline V gene. The CDR3 loop spans 19 amino acids. V dropped 2 bases and J dropped 4; count of bases not matched to a gene: 12. Here the CDR3 reads CASSESLLAGGLFYNEQFF. Written as DNA, the CDR3 is TGTGCCAGCAGTGAAAGTCTACTAGCGGGGGGACTTTTTTACAATGAGCAGTTCTTC. Full variable domain (rest looked up from reference TRBV2 and TRBJ2-1): EPEVTQTPSHQVTQMGQEVILRCVPISNHLYFYWYRQILGQKVEFLVSFYNNEISEKSEIFDDQFSVERPDGSNFTLKIRSTKLEDSAMYFCASSESLLAGGLFYNEQFFGPGTRLTVL.

The chain links TRBV28 to TRBJ1-5, with TRBD1 identical over 7 bases. J was trimmed by 4 bases and V by 2 bases; bases with no gene match: 5. The CDR3 is 15 residues long. CDR1 and CDR2 from the germline V gene are MDHEN and SYDVKM. CDR3 amino acids: CASSLRTGVNQPQHF. CDR3 in DNA: TGTGCCAGCAGTTTACGGACAGGAGTAAATCAGCCCCAGCATTTT.

The V and J genes are TRBV6-6 and TRBJ1-4, with a tentative D call TRBD1 (5 bases). The V gene lost 7 bases and the J gene lost 3 bases, with 15 bases spanning the gap. CDR1 and CDR2 (germline): MNHNY, SVGAGI (reference sequence). There are 15 residues in the CDR3. The CDR3 coding sequence is TGTGCCAGCATCGGTGGGGGGGGACCTAATGAAAAACTGTTTTTT. It yields the protein CASIGGGGPNEKLFF.

This clonotype has more than one count but fewer than ten. The chain combines TRBV28 with TRBJ1-5; D uncertain. Trimming took off 5 bases at V and 1 base at J, with 9 bases between the two ends. CDR1 MDHEN and CDR2 SYDVKM come from the germline V gene. The CDR3 runs to 14 residues. The CDR3 loop reads CASSPDGSNQPQHF. The CDR3 coding sequence is TGTGCCAGCAGTCCTGACGGGAGCAATCAGCCCCAGCATTTT.

The genes are TRBV6-5 and TRBJ1-2; D unresolved. From germline, CDR1 is MNHEY and CDR2 SVGAGI. Trimming pared 3 bases from V and 4 bases from J, leaving 12 bases between. The CDR3 extends over 14 amino acids. The CDR3 region has the DNA TGTGCCAGCAGTTATAGCAGGAGCCCCTATGGCTACACCTTC. Its translation is CASSYSRSPYGYTF.

The chain combines TRBV7-3 with TRBJ2-3, with 9 bases that match TRBD1. V lost 5 bases and J lost 5; bases outside the gene matches: 5. Germline CDR1 reads SGHTA; CDR2 reads FQGTGA. CDR3 length: 14 amino acids. This CDR3 is CASSSTGGGDTQYF. The CDR3 DNA reads TGTGCCAGCAGCAGCACAGGGGGCGGAGATACGCAGTATTTT.

A few counts support this clonotype. The chain uses TRBV10-3 and TRBJ2-6; 12 bases line up with TRBD1. Germline V gene sequence: CDR1 ENHRY, CDR2 SYGVKD. This CDR3 has 16 amino acids. The J segment lost 4 bases and the V segment lost 8 bases, leaving 6 bases of the junction unmatched. The chain's CDR3 is CAIFGTGGEGANVLTF. CDR3 in DNA: TGTGCCATCTTCGGGACAGGGGGCGAAGGGGCCAACGTCCTGACTTTC.

The rearrangement joins TRBV28 to TRBJ2-5; 12 nucleotides match TRBD1. Unmatched junction bases numbered 7, after V lost 3 bases and J lost 5 bases. Germline CDR1 and CDR2: MDHEN and SYDVKM. This CDR3 has 16 residues. The CDR3 DNA reads TGTGCCAGCAGTTTTACGGGACAGGGGGCGAGGGAGACCCAGTACTTC. Protein: CASSFTGQGARETQYF.

V and J are TRBV7-9 and TRBJ1-4, with no clear D. CDR1 and CDR2 from the germline V gene are SEHNR and FQNEAQ (reference sequence). V was cut by 5 bases and J by 8 bases, with 18 bases left in between. CDR3 size: 15 residues. Here the CDR3 reads CASSTRPGLEEKLFF. In DNA form, the CDR3 reads TGTGCCAGCAGCACTAGGCCCGGACTCGAAGAAAAACTGTTTTTT.

This clonotype was observed a few times. The chain joins TRBV5-1 to TRBJ1-1; D not resolved. The CDR3 has 15 residues. V was pared by 0 bases and J by 0 bases, with 9 bases between. Germline lookup yields CDR1 SGHRS and CDR2 YFSETQ. CDR3 loop: CASSLAKGMNTEAFF. CDR3 DNA: TGCGCCAGCAGCTTGGCAAAGGGAATGAACACTGAAGCTTTCTTT.

This clonotype came up a few times. An end of the junction differs from the germline gene, which may be a read error. This rearrangement joins TRBV28 to TRBJ1-2; TRBD1 matches 7 bases. CDR1 MDHEN and CDR2 SYDVKM come from the germline V gene. CDR3 length equals 14 residues. CDR3 protein: CASSWTGYNYGYTF. CDR3 in DNA: TGCGCCAGCAGTTGGACAGGTTATAACTATGGCTACACCTTC.

A remark on this clonotype: Sequence at one end of the junction differs from germline and may be a read error. The chain couples TRBV5-4 to TRBJ2-3; TRBD2 is a possible D gene (5 bases). The germline V gene encodes CDR1 SGHNT and CDR2 YYREEE (reference sequence). The CDR3 is made up of 14 amino acids. The CDR3 bases are TGTGCCAGCAGCTTGTCATCTAGCAAAGATACGCAGTATTTT. It yields the protein CASSLSSSKDTQYF.

The V gene is TRBV7-2, the J gene TRBJ2-5; the D is unclear. Germline assignment: CDR1 SGHTA and CDR2 FQGNSA. V lost 1 base and J 4 bases, leaving 10 bases between the germline ends. CDR3 length: 14 residues. Here the CDR3 DNA reads TGTGCCAGCAGCTTAGACCGGGCCTTAGAGACCCAGTACTTC. Amino acid sequence: CASSLDRALETQYF.

This clonotype was seen a few times. This chain joins TRBV7-9 and TRBJ1-4, with 8 bases identical to TRBD1. In germline, CDR1 is SEHNR, CDR2 FQNEAQ (reference sequence). The J segment lost 6 bases and the V segment lost 7 bases, leaving 10 bases of the junction unmatched. The CDR3 has 15 residues. CDR3 protein: CASTPAGGGYEKLFF. The CDR3 bases are TGTGCCAGCACGCCCGCAGGGGGCGGTTATGAAAAACTGTTTTTT.

This clonotype has ten or more counts. V is TRBV7-6 and J is TRBJ1-5, with D perhaps TRBD1 (5 bases). Germline V gene sequence: CDR1 SGHVS, CDR2 FNYEAQ. V lost 6 bases and J lost 4, with 10 bases in between. The CDR3 sequence is 13 residues long. For the CDR3, the DNA is TGTGCCAGCAGTTGGGGGATTAATCAGCCCCAGCATTTT. Its protein product is CASSWGINQPQHF.

V is TRBV12-3 or TRBV12-4 and J is TRBJ1-4; possibly TRBD1 for D (6 bases). V was trimmed by 4 bases and J by 5 bases, leaving 11 bases between them. This CDR3 has 14 amino acids. The CDR3 nucleotides read TGTGCCAGCAGTTCAGGGGACTCCAATGAAAAACTGTTTTTT. Amino acid sequence: CASSSGDSNEKLFF.

The V and J genes are TRBV13 and TRBJ2-7, with D possibly being TRBD1 (6 bases). The CDR3 covers 13 residues. V gave up 8 bases and J gave up 3 bases, with 14 bases separating them. Germline CDR1 is PRHDT and CDR2 is FYEKMQ (reference sequence). The DNA of the CDR3 is TGTGCCAGCGAGGGACACCCAGACTACGAGCAGTACTTC. Amino acids: CASEGHPDYEQYF.

The chain is built from TRBV7-8 and TRBJ2-7, with 7 positions matching TRBD1. V shed 5 bases, J shed 5 bases, and the junction held 9 bases outside the gene matches. CDR3 length: 14 residues. Germline loops: CDR1 SGHVS, CDR2 FQNEAQ. DNA for the CDR3: TGTGCCAGCAGCATGACAGGGCATGGAGACGAGCAGTACTTC. Protein product: CASSMTGHGDEQYF. The full variable domain, rest sourced from reference TRBV7-8 and TRBJ2-7, is GAGVSQSPRYKVAKRGQDVALRCDPISGHVSLFWYQQALGQGPEFLTYFQNEAQLDKSGLPSDRFFAERPEGSVSTLKIQRTQQEDSAVYLCASSMTGHGDEQYFGPGTRLTVT.

There are a few counts of this clonotype. J is TRBJ1-5 and V is TRBV7-9; 9 nucleotides line up with TRBD1. This CDR3 spans 14 amino acids. Germline values: CDR1 SEHNR, CDR2 FQNEAQ (reference sequence). J lost 6 bases, V lost 4 bases, and 4 bases had no gene match. The CDR3 is CASSSDRGAQPQHF. CDR3 in DNA: TGTGCCAGCAGCTCGGACAGGGGCGCTCAGCCCCAGCATTTT. The complete variable domain, with remaining parts taken from reference TRBV7-9 and TRBJ1-5, reads DTGVSQNPRHKITKRGQNVTFRCDPISEHNRLYWYRQTLGQGPEFLTYFQNEAQLEKSRLLSDRFSAERPKGSFSTLEIQRTEQGDSAMYLCASSSDRGAQPQHFGDGTRLSIL.

There are a few counts of this clonotype. V and J are TRBV13 and TRBJ2-3; D uncertain. Germline lookup yields CDR1 PRHDT and CDR2 FYEKMQ (reference sequence). Trimming pared 5 bases from V and 8 bases from J, leaving 20 bases between. This CDR3 is 15 amino acids long. This CDR3 is CASSPSYPSIGTQYF. Written as DNA, the CDR3 is TGTGCCAGCAGCCCATCCTATCCGTCTATAGGTACGCAGTATTTT.

The rearrangement uses TRBV28 and TRBJ2-3; maybe TRBD2 (5 bases). CDR3 length equals 15 residues. Trimming left V 6 bases short and J 2 bases short, with 15 bases between. Germline V lookup: CDR1 MDHEN, CDR2 SYDVKM. The CDR3 DNA reads TGTGCCAGCAGCAAAAGCCCGGACTTCACAGATACGCAGTATTTT. Its translation is CASSKSPDFTDTQYF.

This chain connects TRBV12-3 or TRBV12-4 to TRBJ2-3, with TRBD2 matching 7 bases. The V gene end was trimmed by 3 bases and the J gene end by 3 bases; junction bases not matched to a gene: 12. The CDR3 runs 17 residues. CDR3 nucleotide sequence: TGTGCCAGCAGTTTTCGGCGGGGGAGGTGGGGTACAGATACGCAGTATTTT. It encodes CASSFRRGRWGTDTQYF.